This passage covers 27 T cell receptor beta chains from one sample sequenced in a study of cytomegalovirus exposure and HLA in healthy donors. In the PCR, 60 Vbeta and 13 Jbeta primers were used. Sequencing used immunoSEQ multiplex PCR; TCRdb keeps in-frame clones, though not all of them. The sample has more than 90,000 clones, around three fifths seen once; the top ten hold over 5%. Sample: PBMCs. The receptors here all came from a boy aged 5-17 years in good health and CMV-seropositive.

The rearrangement links TRBV19 to TRBJ1-1; TRBD1 matches 8 bases. Germline CDR1 and CDR2: LNHDA and SQIVND (reference sequence). This CDR3 is built from 15 residues. J was trimmed by 4 bases and V by 5 bases; bases with no gene match: 9. The CDR3 spells CASSDRTGPGTEAFF. The CDR3, as DNA: TGTGCCAGTAGTGACCGGACAGGGCCGGGCACTGAAGCTTTCTTT.

The chain carries TRBV7-3 and TRBJ2-3, with 9 nucleotides matching TRBD2. The germline gives CDR1 SGHTA, CDR2 FQGTGA. This CDR3 contains 15 residues. The junction had 4 bases not matched to a gene; V was cut back by 2 bases and J by 4 bases. As DNA, the CDR3 is TGTGCCAGCAGCTTAGGTAGCGGGAGCGCAGATACGCAGTATTTT. Translated: CASSLGSGSADTQYF.

The gene calls are TRBV7-6 and TRBJ2-2; D remains ambiguous. V gave up 1 base and J gave up 1 base, with 7 bases separating them. Germline lookup yields CDR1 SGHVS and CDR2 FNYEAQ. The CDR3 contains 15 residues. CDR3 region: CASSLVPGNTGELFF. Written as DNA, the CDR3 is TGTGCCAGCAGCTTAGTCCCGGGGAACACCGGGGAGCTGTTTTTT. The full variable domain, completed using reference TRBV7-6 and TRBJ2-2, is GAGVSQSPRYKVTKRGQDVALRCDPISGHVSLYWYRQALGQGPEFLTYFNYEAQQDKSGLPNDRFSAERPEGSISTLTIQRTEQRDSAMYRCASSLVPGNTGELFFGEGSRLTVL.

This chain joins TRBV5-5 and TRBJ2-2; D perhaps matches TRBD1 (6 bases). V shed 1 base and J shed 1 base, with 11 bases lying between them. Germline-derived CDR1 and CDR2 are SGHKS and YYEKEE (reference sequence). The CDR3 consists of 16 residues. In DNA, the CDR3 is TGTGCCAGCAGCTTGAGCAGGGGAAGGAACACCGGGGAGCTGTTTTTT. It yields the protein CASSLSRGRNTGELFF.

The V call is TRBV4-2, the J call TRBJ2-3; unclear D gene. The CDR3 is 16 amino acids. V gave up 1 base and J gave up 6 bases, with 17 bases separating them. In germline, CDR1 is LGHNA, CDR2 YNFKEQ. CDR3 sequence reads: CASSQGSLLSLDTQYF. The CDR3 region has the DNA TGTGCCAGCAGCCAAGGATCCCTGCTTAGTCTGGATACGCAGTATTTT.

This clone came up a few times. V gene TRBV19 combines with J gene TRBJ2-3, with D maybe TRBD1 (5 bases). The CDR3 extends over 17 amino acids. V lost 4 bases and J 0 bases, leaving 17 bases between the germline ends. Germline loops: CDR1 LNHDA, CDR2 SQIVND (reference sequence). CDR3: CASSKGRQRGSTDTQYF. CDR3 nucleotides: TGTGCCAGTAGTAAAGGCCGACAGCGCGGTAGCACAGATACGCAGTATTTT.

At least ten counts were recorded for this clone. The chain uses TRBV10-2 and TRBJ1-4, with 9 bases that match TRBD1. The V gene's germline CDR1 is WSHSY and CDR2 SAAADI. The CDR3 is made up of 14 amino acids. V was pared by 8 bases and J by 7 bases, with 8 bases of the junction left unmatched. The DNA of the CDR3 is TGCGCCAGCGGAACAGGGGGCAGTGGTGAAAAACTGTTTTTT. Encoded protein: CASGTGGSGEKLFF.

This chain uses TRBV5-1 with TRBJ1-4; D perhaps matches TRBD1 (6 bases). The ends were cut back, 5 bases at V and 7 bases at J, with 15 bases in the middle. Germline CDR1 and CDR2: SGHRS and YFSETQ. The CDR3 is 14 residues long. The chain's CDR3 is CASSSDRISEKLFF. The CDR3 coding sequence is TGCGCCAGCAGTTCCGACAGGATCTCTGAAAAACTGTTTTTT.

The rearrangement joins TRBV5-1 to TRBJ2-3; unclear D gene. This CDR3 spans 16 amino acids. Germline V gene data show CDR1 as SGHRS and CDR2 as YFSETQ. Between the trimmed V and J ends, which lost 3 bases and 0 bases, there was a span of 14 bases. As DNA, the CDR3 is TGCGCCAGCAGCTGGTCTCCGGCGGTTAGCACAGATACGCAGTATTTT. As protein: CASSWSPAVSTDTQYF.

This chain links TRBV5-4 with TRBJ2-1; possibly TRBD1 for D (5 bases). Trimming pared 2 bases from V and 7 bases from J, leaving 16 bases between. Germline CDR1 reads SGHNT; CDR2 reads YYREEE (reference sequence). This CDR3 comprises 15 residues. CDR3 amino acids: CASSFPQGGGNEQFF. The CDR3 coding sequence is TGTGCCAGCAGCTTCCCCCAGGGCGGTGGGAATGAGCAGTTCTTC.

This clone was observed a few times. At one end, the junction sequence differs from germline, possibly due to a read error. This rearrangement joins TRBV30 to TRBJ1-5, with 9 bases matching TRBD1. In germline, CDR1 is GTSNPN, CDR2 SVGIG (reference sequence). The CDR3 spans 14 residues. For the CDR3, the DNA is TGTGCCTGGAGGGGACAGGGAACGGGGCAGCCCCAGAATTTT. Protein: CAWRGQGTGQPQNF.

This chain links TRBV4-2 with TRBJ2-7; 7 bases fit TRBD1. Germline trimming cut 0 bases from V and 3 bases from J; bases unmatched to any gene: 2. CDR1 is LGHNA and CDR2 is YNFKEQ in the germline V gene. The CDR3 extends over 14 amino acids. The CDR3 DNA reads TGTGCCAGCAGCCAAGATCCAGGGGGCTACGAGCAGTACTTC. Protein product: CASSQDPGGYEQYF.

The V and J genes are TRBV2 and TRBJ2-7; D gene unclear. Germline V gene data show CDR1 as SNHLY and CDR2 as FYNNEI. The CDR3 has 12 amino acids. With 4 bases removed from V and 4 bases from J, the gap between germline ends came to 8 bases. CDR3 sequence reads: CASSAIRYEQYF. Here the CDR3 DNA reads TGTGCCAGCAGTGCTATTAGATACGAGCAGTACTTC.

The chain recombines TRBV4-3 with TRBJ2-7; 8 bases are shared with TRBD1. The germline V gene encodes CDR1 LGHNA and CDR2 YSLEER. V gave up 0 bases and J gave up 2 bases; unmatched junction bases: 0. The CDR3 has 14 residues. CDR3 bases: TGCGCCAGCAGCCAAGAACAGGGGGCCTACGAGCAGTACTTC. It specifies CASSQEQGAYEQYF.

At least ten counts were recorded for this clone. The chain joins TRBV6-5 to TRBJ2-7; 12 nucleotides agree with TRBD1. In germline, CDR1 is MNHEY, CDR2 SVGAGI. With 5 bases clipped from V and 5 bases from J, the junction kept 7 bases outside the gene matches. The CDR3 runs 15 residues. CDR3 sequence: CASSRTGTGGHEQYF. DNA of the CDR3: TGTGCCAGCAGTCGCACCGGGACAGGGGGCCACGAGCAGTACTTC.

This clone has only a few counts. The V and J genes are TRBV18 and TRBJ1-5, with D hard to call. The CDR3 sequence is 13 residues long. V lost 8 bases and J 5 bases, leaving 13 bases between the germline ends. Looked up from germline, CDR1 is KGHSH and CDR2 is LQKENI. The CDR3 is CASQEGGDQPQHF. The CDR3 DNA follows: TGTGCCAGCCAAGAGGGTGGAGATCAGCCCCAGCATTTT.

The rearrangement uses TRBV12-5 and TRBJ1-5; 8 positions match TRBD1. The CDR3 length is 14 residues. The V segment lost 6 bases and the J segment 7 bases; nucleotides outside the gene matches: 8. Per the germline V gene, CDR1 is LGHNT and CDR2 is FRNRAP. The CDR3 DNA sequence: TGTGCTAGTGGAACCGGACAGGGCAGGCAGCCCCAGCATTTT. Its translation is CASGTGQGRQPQHF.

Worth noting for this clone: The sample carries other DNA sequences with the same CDR3. The rearrangement uses TRBV7-3 and TRBJ1-1; D gene uncertain. With 3 bases removed from V and 2 bases from J, the gap between germline ends came to 7 bases. Germline lookup yields CDR1 SGHTA and CDR2 FQGTGA. The CDR3 has 13 amino acids. The chain's CDR3 is CASSLRRNTEAFF. DNA of the CDR3: TGTGCCAGCAGCTTGCGGCGAAACACTGAAGCTTTCTTT.

V is TRBV19 and J is TRBJ1-2; the D is unclear. The CDR3 contains 14 residues. Germline-derived CDR1 and CDR2 are LNHDA and SQIVND (reference sequence). Trimming shortened V by 7 bases and J by 6 bases, and 18 bases separated the two germline ends. Here the CDR3 reads CASKRSGSGDGYTF. The CDR3 DNA follows: TGTGCCAGTAAGCGGTCTGGCAGCGGCGATGGCTACACCTTC.

The V and J genes are TRBV19 and TRBJ2-2; no clear D gene. The length of the CDR3 is 14 residues. V lost 5 bases, J lost 2 bases, and 9 bases lay in between. Germline V CDR1 and CDR2: LNHDA, SQIVND (reference sequence). The CDR3 sequence is CASSYIANTGELFF. The CDR3 bases are TGTGCCAGTAGTTATATAGCCAACACCGGGGAGCTGTTTTTT.

Remarks on this clone: One end of the junction fails to match germline, which may point to a read error. This rearrangement joins TRBV30 to TRBJ2-7; D perhaps matches TRBD1 (5 bases). In germline, CDR1 is GTSNPN, CDR2 SVGIG (reference sequence). The CDR3 totals 12 residues. DNA of the CDR3: TGTGCCTGGAGCGACAGCCTCTACGCGCAGTACTTC. Residues: CAWSDSLYAQYF.

The chain links TRBV27 to TRBJ1-6, with TRBD1 as a possible D gene (6 bases). Germline CDR1 reads MNHEY; CDR2 reads SMNVEV (reference sequence). Trimming removed 5 bases at V and 10 bases at J, with 33 bases between. The CDR3 covers 20 residues. CDR3 coding DNA: TGTGCCAGCAGTCTAGGGGCCTTTAGACAGGCCCCTGGGGCGCTATCACCCCTCCACTTT. It encodes CASSLGAFRQAPGALSPLHF.

This clone was picked up one time. The chain carries TRBV27 and TRBJ2-1, with 13 bases that match TRBD2. CDR3 length: 18 amino acids. V shed 5 bases, J shed 6 bases, and the junction held 13 bases outside the gene matches. CDR1 MNHEY and CDR2 SMNVEV come from the germline V gene (reference sequence). The DNA for the CDR3 is TGTGCCAGCAGTACCTATCGGTTACTAGCGGGAGGGTTCAATGAGCAGTTCTTC. Amino acids: CASSTYRLLAGGFNEQFF.

J is TRBJ2-2 and V is TRBV7-6, with D unclear. Looked up from germline, CDR1 is SGHVS and CDR2 is FNYEAQ. Deletions cut 5 bases from V and 2 bases from J, with 12 bases between. The CDR3 loop spans 15 amino acids. The CDR3, as DNA: TGTGCCAGCAGCGCAAAAGTAGTAAACACCGGGGAGCTGTTTTTT. It encodes CASSAKVVNTGELFF.

This clone was detected a few times. The chain employs TRBV7-9 and TRBJ1-1; 9 bases fit TRBD1. V lost 4 bases and J lost 10; bases outside the gene matches: 7. Germline V gives CDR1 SEHNR, CDR2 FQNEAQ (reference sequence). The CDR3 is 13 residues long. The CDR3 DNA is TGTGCCAGCAGCTCGGGACAGGGCGACGGAGCTTTCTTT. Translated, it gives CASSSGQGDGAFF.

The chain joins TRBV5-1 to TRBJ1-5; tentative D call: TRBD1 (5 bases). There are 14 residues in the CDR3. The germline gives CDR1 SGHRS, CDR2 YFSETQ. V was cut by 0 bases and J by 8 bases, with 12 bases left in between. DNA for the CDR3: TGCGCCAGCAGCTTGGATGGAGGGGTTAAGCCCCAGCATTTT. Its translation: CASSLDGGVKPQHF.

The gene calls are TRBV4-3 and TRBJ1-2; D gene ambiguous. CDR1 and CDR2 (germline): LGHNA, YSLEER. The CDR3 totals 15 residues. V was shortened by 2 bases and J by 4 bases, with 14 bases between the two germline ends. CDR3 sequence: CASSQIEGGSYGYTF. The CDR3 DNA is TGCGCCAGCAGCCAAATCGAGGGAGGCAGCTATGGCTACACCTTC.